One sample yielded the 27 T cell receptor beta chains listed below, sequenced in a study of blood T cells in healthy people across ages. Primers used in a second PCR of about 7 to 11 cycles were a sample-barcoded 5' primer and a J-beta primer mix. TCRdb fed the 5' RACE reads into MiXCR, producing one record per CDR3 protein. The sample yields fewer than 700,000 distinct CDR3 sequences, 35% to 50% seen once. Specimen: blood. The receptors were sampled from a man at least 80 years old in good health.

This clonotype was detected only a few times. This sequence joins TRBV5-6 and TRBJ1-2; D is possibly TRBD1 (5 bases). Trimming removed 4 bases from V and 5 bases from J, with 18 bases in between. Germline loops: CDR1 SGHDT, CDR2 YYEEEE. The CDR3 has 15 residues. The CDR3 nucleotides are TGTGCCAGCAGCCCCCTAACGGGGACTGGATATGGCTACACCTTC. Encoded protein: CASSPLTGTGYGYTF.

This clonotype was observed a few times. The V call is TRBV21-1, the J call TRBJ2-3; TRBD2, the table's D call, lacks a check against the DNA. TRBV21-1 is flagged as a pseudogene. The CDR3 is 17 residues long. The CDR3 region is CASSKGASGESTDTQYF. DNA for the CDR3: TGTGCCAGCAGCAAAGGGGCTAGCGGGGAATCCACAGATACGCAGTATTTT.

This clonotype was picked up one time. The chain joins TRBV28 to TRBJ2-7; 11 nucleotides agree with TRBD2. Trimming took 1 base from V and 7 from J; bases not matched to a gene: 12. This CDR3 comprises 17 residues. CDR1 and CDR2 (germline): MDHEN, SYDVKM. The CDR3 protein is CASSLSSSGRLYNEQYF. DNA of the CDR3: TGTGCCAGCAGTTTATCGTCTAGCGGGAGGCTCTACAATGAGCAGTACTTC. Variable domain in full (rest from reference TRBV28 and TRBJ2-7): DVKVTQSSRYLVKRTGEKVFLECVQDMDHENMFWYRQDPGLGLRLIYFSYDVKMKEKGDIPEGYSVSREKKERFSLILESASTNQTSMYLCASSLSSSGRLYNEQYFGPGTRLTVT.

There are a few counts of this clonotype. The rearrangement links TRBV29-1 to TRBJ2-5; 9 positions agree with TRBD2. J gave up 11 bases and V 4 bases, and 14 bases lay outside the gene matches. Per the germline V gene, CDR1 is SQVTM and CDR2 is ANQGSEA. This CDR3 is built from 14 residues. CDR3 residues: CSVGERGDYNEQYF. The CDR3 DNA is TGCAGCGTTGGGGAGCGGGGGGATTACAATGAGCAGTACTTC.

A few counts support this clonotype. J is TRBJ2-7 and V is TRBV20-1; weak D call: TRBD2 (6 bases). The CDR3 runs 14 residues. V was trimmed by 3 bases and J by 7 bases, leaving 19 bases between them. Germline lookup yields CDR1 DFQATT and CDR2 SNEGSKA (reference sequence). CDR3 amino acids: CSASGTFPYNEQYF. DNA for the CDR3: TGCAGTGCTAGCGGGACTTTTCCTTACAATGAGCAGTACTTC.

The CDR3 protein is CASSPSRTGTGNTIYF. The CDR3 DNA sequence: TGTGCCAGCAGCCCCTCCCGGACAGGGACTGGAAACACCATATATTTT. The chain has TRBV12-3 or TRBV12-4 and TRBJ1-3, with 8 bases that match TRBD1. The length of the CDR3 is 16 residues. Unmatched junction bases numbered 9, after V lost 6 bases and J lost 2 bases.

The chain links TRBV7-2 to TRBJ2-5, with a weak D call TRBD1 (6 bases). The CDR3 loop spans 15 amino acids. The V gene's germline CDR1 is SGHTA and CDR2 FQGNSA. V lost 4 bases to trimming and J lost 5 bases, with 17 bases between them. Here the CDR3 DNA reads TGTGCCAGCAGCTCTAGGGGGTCTGGGTGGGAGACCCAGTACTTC. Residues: CASSSRGSGWETQYF.

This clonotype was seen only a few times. The CDR3 bases are TGTGCCAGCAGCTTAGTACAGATAGGAGAGCAGTACTTC. Translating gives CASSLVQIGEQYF. The chain is built from TRBV7-2 and TRBJ2-7; no definite D call. CDR1 and CDR2 (germline): SGHTA, FQGNSA. CDR3 length equals 13 residues. V lost 1 base, J lost 7 bases, and 11 bases lay in between.

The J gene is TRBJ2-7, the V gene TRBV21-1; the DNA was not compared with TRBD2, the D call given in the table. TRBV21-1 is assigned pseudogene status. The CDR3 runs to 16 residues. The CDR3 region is CASSKTPPAGAYEQYF. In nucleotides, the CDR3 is TGTGCCAGCAGCAAAACCCCTCCAGCGGGGGCCTACGAGCAGTACTTC.

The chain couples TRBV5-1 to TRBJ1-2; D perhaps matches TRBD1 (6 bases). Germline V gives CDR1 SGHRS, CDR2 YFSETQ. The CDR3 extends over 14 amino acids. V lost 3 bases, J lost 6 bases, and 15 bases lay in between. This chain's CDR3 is CASSSLEGDNGYTF. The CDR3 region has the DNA TGCGCCAGCAGCTCGCTCGAGGGGGACAATGGCTACACCTTC.

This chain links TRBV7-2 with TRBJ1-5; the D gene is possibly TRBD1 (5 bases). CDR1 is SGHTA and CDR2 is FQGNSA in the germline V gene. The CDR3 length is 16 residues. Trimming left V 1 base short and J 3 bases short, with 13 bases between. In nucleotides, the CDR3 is TGTGCCAGCAGCTTAGTCCCCAGGGTACCCAATCAGCCCCAGCATTTT. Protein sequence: CASSLVPRVPNQPQHF.

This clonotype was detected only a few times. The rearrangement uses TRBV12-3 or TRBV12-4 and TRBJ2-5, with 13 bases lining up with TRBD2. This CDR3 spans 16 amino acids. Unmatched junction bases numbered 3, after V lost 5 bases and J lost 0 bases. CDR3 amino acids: CASSKGLAGYQETQYF. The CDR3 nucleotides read TGTGCCAGCAGTAAGGGACTAGCGGGGTACCAAGAGACCCAGTACTTC.

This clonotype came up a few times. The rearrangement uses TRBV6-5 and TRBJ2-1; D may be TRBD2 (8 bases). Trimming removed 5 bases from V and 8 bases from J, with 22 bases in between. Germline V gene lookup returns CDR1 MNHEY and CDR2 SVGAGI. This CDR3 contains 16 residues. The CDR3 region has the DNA TGTGCCAGCAGTCCCCCCGGGACTAGGGGGCATCATGAGCAGTTCTTC. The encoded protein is CASSPPGTRGHHEQFF.

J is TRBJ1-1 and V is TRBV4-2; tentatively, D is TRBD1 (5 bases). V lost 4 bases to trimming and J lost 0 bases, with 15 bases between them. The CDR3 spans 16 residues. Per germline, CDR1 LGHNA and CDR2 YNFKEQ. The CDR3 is CASSRGEIQMNTEAFF. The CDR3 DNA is TGTGCCAGCAGCCGGGGGGAAATACAAATGAACACTGAAGCTTTCTTT.

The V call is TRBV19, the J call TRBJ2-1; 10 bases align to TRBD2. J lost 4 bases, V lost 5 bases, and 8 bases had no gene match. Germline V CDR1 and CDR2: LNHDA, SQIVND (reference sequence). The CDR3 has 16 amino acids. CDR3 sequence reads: CASSLKRGGLYNEQFF. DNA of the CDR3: TGTGCCAGTAGTTTGAAGCGGGGGGGCCTTTACAATGAGCAGTTCTTC. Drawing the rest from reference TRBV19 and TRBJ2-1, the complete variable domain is DGGITQSPKYLFRKEGQNVTLSCEQNLNHDAMYWYRQDPGQGLRLIYYSQIVNDFQKGDIAEGYSVSREKKESFPLTVTSAQKNPTAFYLCASSLKRGGLYNEQFFGPGTRLTVL.

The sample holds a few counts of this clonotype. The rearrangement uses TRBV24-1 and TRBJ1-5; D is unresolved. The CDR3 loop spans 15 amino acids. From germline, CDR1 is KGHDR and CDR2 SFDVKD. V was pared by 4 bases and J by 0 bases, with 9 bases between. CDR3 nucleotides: TGTGCCACCAGTGAATCACCGACTAGCAATCAGCCCCAGCATTTT. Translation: CATSESPTSNQPQHF.

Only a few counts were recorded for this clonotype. The CDR3 DNA reads as TGTGCCAGCAGCTTAGAGCAGGGTCGGTCTGGAAACACCATATATTTT. It encodes CASSLEQGRSGNTIYF. The chain has TRBV7-2 and TRBJ1-3; tentative D call: TRBD1 (5 bases). V lost 1 base to trimming and J lost 1 base, with 11 bases between them. Per germline, CDR1 SGHTA and CDR2 FQGNSA. The CDR3 is 16 residues long. The whole variable domain, remainder taken from reference TRBV7-2 and TRBJ1-3, is GAGVSQSPSNKVTEKGKDVELRCDPISGHTALYWYRQSLGQGLEFLIYFQGNSAPDKSGLPSDRFSAERTGGSVSTLTIQRTQQEDSAVYLCASSLEQGRSGNTIYFGEGSWLTVV.

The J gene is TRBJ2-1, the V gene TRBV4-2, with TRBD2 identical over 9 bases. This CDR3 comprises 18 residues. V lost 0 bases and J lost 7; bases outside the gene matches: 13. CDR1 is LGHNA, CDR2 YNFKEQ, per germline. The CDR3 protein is CASSQEKAGGSFGNEQFF. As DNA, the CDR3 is TGTGCCAGCAGCCAAGAAAAAGCGGGAGGTTCCTTTGGGAATGAGCAGTTCTTC.

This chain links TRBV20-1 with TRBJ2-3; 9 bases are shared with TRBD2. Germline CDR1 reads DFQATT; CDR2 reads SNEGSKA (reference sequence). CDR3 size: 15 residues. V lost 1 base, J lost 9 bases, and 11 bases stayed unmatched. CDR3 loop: CSARVHSGRPDTQYF. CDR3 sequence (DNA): TGCAGTGCTAGAGTTCACAGCGGGAGGCCCGACACGCAGTATTTT.

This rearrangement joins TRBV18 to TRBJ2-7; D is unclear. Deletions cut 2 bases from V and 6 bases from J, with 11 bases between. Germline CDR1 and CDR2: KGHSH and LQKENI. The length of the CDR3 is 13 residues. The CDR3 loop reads CASSPETFSEQYF. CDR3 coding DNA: TGTGCCAGCTCACCAGAGACATTTTCCGAGCAGTACTTC.

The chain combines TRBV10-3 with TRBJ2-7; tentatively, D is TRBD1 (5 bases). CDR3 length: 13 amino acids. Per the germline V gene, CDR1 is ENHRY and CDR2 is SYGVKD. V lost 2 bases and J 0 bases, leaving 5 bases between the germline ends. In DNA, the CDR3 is TGTGCCATCAGTGAGGGACACTCCTACGAGCAGTACTTC. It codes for CAISEGHSYEQYF.

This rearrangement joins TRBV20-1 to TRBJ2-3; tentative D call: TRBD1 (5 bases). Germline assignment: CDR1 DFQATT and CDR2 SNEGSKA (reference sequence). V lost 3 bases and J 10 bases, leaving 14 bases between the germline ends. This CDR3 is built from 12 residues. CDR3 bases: TGCAGTGCTAGGGGGCCGGAGTGGGCGCAGTATTTT. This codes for CSARGPEWAQYF.

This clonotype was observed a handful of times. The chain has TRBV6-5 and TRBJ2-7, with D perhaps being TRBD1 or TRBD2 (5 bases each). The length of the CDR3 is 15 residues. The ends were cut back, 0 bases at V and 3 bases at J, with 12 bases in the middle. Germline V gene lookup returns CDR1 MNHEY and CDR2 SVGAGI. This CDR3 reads CASSYSRGSNYEQYF. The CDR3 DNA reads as TGTGCCAGCAGTTACTCGAGGGGTAGTAACTACGAGCAGTACTTC.

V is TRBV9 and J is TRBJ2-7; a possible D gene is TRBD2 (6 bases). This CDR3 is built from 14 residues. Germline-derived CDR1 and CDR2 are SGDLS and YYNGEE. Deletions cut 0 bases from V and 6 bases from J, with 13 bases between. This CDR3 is CASSVAVGGGEQYF. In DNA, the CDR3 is TGTGCCAGCAGCGTAGCGGTGGGGGGAGGCGAGCAGTACTTC.

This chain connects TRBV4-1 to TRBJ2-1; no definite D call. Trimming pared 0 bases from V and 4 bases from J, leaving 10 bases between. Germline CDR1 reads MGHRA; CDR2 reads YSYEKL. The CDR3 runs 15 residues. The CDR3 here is CASSQETVGYNEQFF. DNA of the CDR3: TGCGCCAGCAGCCAAGAAACGGTAGGATACAATGAGCAGTTCTTC.

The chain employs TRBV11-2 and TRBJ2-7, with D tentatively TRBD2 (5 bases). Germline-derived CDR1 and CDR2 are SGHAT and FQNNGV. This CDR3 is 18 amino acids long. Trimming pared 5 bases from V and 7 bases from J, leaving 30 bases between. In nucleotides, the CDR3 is TGTGCCAGCAGCCGGACCTTGGCGGGTCTGCCTCCCTACAATGAGCAGTACTTC. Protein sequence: CASSRTLAGLPPYNEQYF.

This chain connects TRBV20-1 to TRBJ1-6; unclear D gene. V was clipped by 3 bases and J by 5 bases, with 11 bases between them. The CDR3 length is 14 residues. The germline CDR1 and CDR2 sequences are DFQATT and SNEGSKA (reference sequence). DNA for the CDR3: TGCAGTGCTAGTGGAGACACCAATAATTCACCCCTCCACTTT. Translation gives CSASGDTNNSPLHF.